The next 7 T cell receptor beta chains were all read from a single sample in a study of cytomegalovirus exposure and HLA in healthy donors (dated by TCRdb to about 2017). The library was obtained by the immunoSEQ multiplex PCR assay. For the multiplex PCR, a mixture combining 60 forward primers for TCR Vbeta segments and 13 reverse primers for TCR Jbeta segments was used. Sourced from immuneACCESS, this table was stored by TCRdb with only in-frame sequences that have V and J called. A share of the clones is absent; for the studies checked, an unresolved V gene accounts for under half, and the remainder has no known explanation. The sample has fewer than 200,000 clones on record, 84% of them singletons. The top ten clonotypes cover around 0.97% of the sample. Sequencing was carried out using PBMCs. The receptor source for this set is a young man in good health and CMV-seronegative.

This chain connects TRBV14 to TRBJ2-1; possible D gene TRBD1, 5 bases. Looked up from germline, CDR1 is SGHDN and CDR2 is FVKESK. The CDR3 spans 16 residues. Trimming left V 4 bases short and J 0 bases short, with 13 bases between. The DNA of the CDR3 is TGTGCCAGCAGCCTTAGGGGCCTGAGCTCCTACAATGAGCAGTTCTTC. This gives the protein CASSLRGLSSYNEQFF. Looking up the rest from reference TRBV14 and TRBJ2-1 gives the full variable domain: EAGVTQFPSHSVIEKGQTVTLRCDPISGHDNLYWYRRVMGKEIKFLLHFVKESKQDESGMPNNRFLAERTGGTYSTLKVQPAELEDSGVYFCASSLRGLSSYNEQFFGPGTRLTVL.

V usage is TRBV6-6 and J usage is TRBJ2-7; weak D call: TRBD1 (8 bases). CDR1 and CDR2 (germline): MNHNY, SVGAGI (reference sequence). The V end was cut by 0 bases, the J end by 9 bases, with 18 bases between. This CDR3 has 15 residues. The CDR3 sequence is CASSYSGTGGEGQYF. CDR3 in DNA: TGTGCCAGCAGTTACTCAGGGACAGGAGGGGAGGGGCAGTACTTC.

The chain uses TRBV14 and TRBJ2-7; D remains unclear. CDR1 SGHDN and CDR2 FVKESK come from the germline V gene. The V gene lost 5 bases and the J gene lost 5 bases, with 25 bases spanning the gap. The CDR3 has 17 amino acids. CDR3 amino acids: CASSSAVAGGPLDEQYF. CDR3 coding DNA: TGTGCCAGCAGCTCCGCCGTGGCCGGCGGCCCCTTAGACGAGCAGTACTTC.

The J gene is TRBJ1-2, the V gene TRBV5-1, with D perhaps TRBD1 (5 bases). V was clipped by 4 bases and J by 2 bases, with 9 bases between them. This CDR3 spans 13 amino acids. Germline V lookup: CDR1 SGHRS, CDR2 YFSETQ. The CDR3 protein is CASSVDKNYGYTF. CDR3 nucleotide sequence: TGCGCCAGCAGCGTGGACAAGAACTATGGCTACACCTTC.

This chain links TRBV11-3 with TRBJ2-1, with 7 positions matching TRBD2. CDR3 size: 14 residues. V shed 6 bases, J shed 9 bases, and the junction held 11 bases outside the gene matches. Germline V CDR1 and CDR2: SGHNT, YENEEA. CDR3 in amino acids: CASSQPGLQGEQFF. The CDR3 nucleotides read TGTGCCAGCAGTCAACCGGGACTACAAGGTGAGCAGTTCTTC.

The V call is TRBV5-4, the J call TRBJ2-3; 14 nucleotides match TRBD2. CDR3 length equals 16 residues. Germline V gene data show CDR1 as SGHNT and CDR2 as YYREEE (reference sequence). Losses at the gene ends were 2 bases for V and 6 bases for J; bases not matched to a gene: 5. The CDR3: CASSLRTSGRTDTQYF. The CDR3 bases are TGTGCCAGCAGCTTACGGACTAGCGGGAGGACGGATACGCAGTATTTT.

About this clone itself: At one end, the junction sequence differs from germline, possibly due to a read error. The rearrangement uses TRBV6-1 and TRBJ2-7, with 13 positions matching TRBD2. This CDR3 is built from 16 residues. Looked up from germline, CDR1 is MNHNS and CDR2 is SASEGT. CDR3 DNA: TGTGCCAGCAGGGAAGGCCCGGGACTAGCGGGGTCAGAGCAGTACTTC. It encodes CASREGPGLAGSEQYF.